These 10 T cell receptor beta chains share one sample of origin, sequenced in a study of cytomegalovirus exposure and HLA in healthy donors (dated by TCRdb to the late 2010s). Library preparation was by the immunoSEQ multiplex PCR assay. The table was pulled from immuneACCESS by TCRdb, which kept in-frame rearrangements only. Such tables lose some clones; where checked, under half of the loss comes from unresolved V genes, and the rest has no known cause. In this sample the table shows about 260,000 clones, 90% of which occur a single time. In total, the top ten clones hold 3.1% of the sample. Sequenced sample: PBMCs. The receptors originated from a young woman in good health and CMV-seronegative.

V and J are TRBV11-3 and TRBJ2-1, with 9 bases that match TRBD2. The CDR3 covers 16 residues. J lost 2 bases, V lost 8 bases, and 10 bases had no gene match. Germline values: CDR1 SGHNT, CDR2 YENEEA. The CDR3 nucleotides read TGTGCCAGCGACCTCTCCGGGACTAGCCCCTACAATGAGCAGTTCTTC. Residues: CASDLSGTSPYNEQFF.

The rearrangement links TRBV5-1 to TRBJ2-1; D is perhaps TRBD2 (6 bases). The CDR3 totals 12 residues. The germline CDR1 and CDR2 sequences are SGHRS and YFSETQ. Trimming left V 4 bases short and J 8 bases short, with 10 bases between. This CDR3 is CASSITSYEQFF. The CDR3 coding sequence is TGCGCCAGCAGCATTACTAGCTATGAGCAGTTCTTC.

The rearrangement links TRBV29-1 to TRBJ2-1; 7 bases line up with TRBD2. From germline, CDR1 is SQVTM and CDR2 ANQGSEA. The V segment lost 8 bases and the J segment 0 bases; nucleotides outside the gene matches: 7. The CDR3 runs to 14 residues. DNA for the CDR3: TGCAGCATCATAGCGGGTGTCTCCTACAATGAGCAGTTCTTC. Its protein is CSIIAGVSYNEQFF.

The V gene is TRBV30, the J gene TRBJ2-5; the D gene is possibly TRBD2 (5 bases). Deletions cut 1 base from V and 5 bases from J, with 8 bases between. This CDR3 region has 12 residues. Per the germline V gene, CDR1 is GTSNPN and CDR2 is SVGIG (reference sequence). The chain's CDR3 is CAWSGGWETQYF. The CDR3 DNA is TGTGCCTGGAGTGGCGGGTGGGAGACCCAGTACTTC. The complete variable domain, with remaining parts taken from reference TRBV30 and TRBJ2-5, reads SQTIHQWPATLVQPVGSPLSLECTVEGTSNPNLYWYRQAAGRGLQLLFYSVGIGQISSEVPQNLSASRPQDRQFILSSKKLLLSDSGFYLCAWSGGWETQYFGPGTRLLVL.

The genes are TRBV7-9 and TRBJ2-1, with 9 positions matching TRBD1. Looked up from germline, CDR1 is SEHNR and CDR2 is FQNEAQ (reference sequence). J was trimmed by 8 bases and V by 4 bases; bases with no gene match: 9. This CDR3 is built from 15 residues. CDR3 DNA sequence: TGTGCCAGCAGCTCTCGGACAGGGGATTGGGATGAGCAGTTCTTC. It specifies CASSSRTGDWDEQFF.

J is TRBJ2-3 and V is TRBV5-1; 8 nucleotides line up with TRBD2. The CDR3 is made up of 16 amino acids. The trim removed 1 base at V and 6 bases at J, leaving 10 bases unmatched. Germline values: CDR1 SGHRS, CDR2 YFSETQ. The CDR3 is CASSLPLAAASDTQYF. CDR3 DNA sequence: TGCGCCAGCAGCTTGCCACTAGCGGCAGCTTCGGATACGCAGTATTTT.

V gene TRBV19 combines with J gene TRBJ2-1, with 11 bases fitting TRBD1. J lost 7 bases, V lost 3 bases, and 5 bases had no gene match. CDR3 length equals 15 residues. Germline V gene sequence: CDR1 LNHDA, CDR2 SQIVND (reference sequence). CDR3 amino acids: CASSIGDRGRNEQFF. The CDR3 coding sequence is TGTGCCAGTAGTATCGGGGACAGGGGGAGGAATGAGCAGTTCTTC.

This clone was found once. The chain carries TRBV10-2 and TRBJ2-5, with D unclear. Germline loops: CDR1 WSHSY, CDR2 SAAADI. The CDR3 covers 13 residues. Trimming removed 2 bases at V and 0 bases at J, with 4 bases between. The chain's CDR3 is CASSEEHQETQYF. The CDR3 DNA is TGCGCCAGCAGTGAGGAACACCAAGAGACCCAGTACTTC.

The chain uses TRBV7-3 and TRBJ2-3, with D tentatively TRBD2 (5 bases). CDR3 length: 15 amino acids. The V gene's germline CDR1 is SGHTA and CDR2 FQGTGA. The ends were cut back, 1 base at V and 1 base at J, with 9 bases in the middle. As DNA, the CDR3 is TGTGCCAGCAGCTTAAATAGCGTTGGCACAGATACGCAGTATTTT. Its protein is CASSLNSVGTDTQYF.

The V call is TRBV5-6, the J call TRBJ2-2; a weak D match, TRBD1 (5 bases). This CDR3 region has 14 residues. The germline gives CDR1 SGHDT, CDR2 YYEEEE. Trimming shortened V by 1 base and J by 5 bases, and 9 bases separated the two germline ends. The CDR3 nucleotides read TGTGCCAGCAGCTTGCAGGGCTATACCGGGGAGCTGTTTTTT. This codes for CASSLQGYTGELFF.